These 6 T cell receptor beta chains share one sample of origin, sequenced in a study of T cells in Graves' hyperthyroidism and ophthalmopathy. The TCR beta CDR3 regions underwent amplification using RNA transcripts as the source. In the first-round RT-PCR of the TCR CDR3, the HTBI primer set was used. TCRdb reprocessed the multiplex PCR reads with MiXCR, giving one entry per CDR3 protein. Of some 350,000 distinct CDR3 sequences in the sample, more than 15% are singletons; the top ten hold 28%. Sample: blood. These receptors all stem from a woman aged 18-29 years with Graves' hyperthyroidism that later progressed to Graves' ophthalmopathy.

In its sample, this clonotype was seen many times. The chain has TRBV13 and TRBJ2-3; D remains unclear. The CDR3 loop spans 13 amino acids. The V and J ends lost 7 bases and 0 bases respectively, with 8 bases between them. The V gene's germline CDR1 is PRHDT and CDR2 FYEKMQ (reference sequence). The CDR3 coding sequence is TGTGCCAGCACGAAGACTAGCACAGATACGCAGTATTTT. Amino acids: CASTKTSTDTQYF.

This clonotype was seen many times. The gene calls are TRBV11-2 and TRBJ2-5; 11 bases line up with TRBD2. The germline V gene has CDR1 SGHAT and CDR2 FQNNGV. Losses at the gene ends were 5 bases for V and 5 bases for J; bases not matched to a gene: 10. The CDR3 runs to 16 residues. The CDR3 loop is CASSPFSGRARETQYF. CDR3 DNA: TGTGCCAGCAGCCCTTTTAGCGGGAGGGCCCGGGAGACCCAGTACTTC. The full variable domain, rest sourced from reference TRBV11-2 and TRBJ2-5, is EAGVAQSPRYKIIEKRQSVAFWCNPISGHATLYWYQQILGQGPKLLIQFQNNGVVDDSQLPKDRFSAERLKGVDSTLKIQPAKLEDSAVYLCASSPFSGRARETQYFGPGTRLLVL.

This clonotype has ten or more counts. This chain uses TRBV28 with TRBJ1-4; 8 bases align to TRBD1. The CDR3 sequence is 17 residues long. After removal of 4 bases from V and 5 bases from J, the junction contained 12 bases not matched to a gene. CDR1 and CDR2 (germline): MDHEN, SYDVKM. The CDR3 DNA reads TGTGCCAGCAGTTCTTGGACAGGGCGGCTTGGGAATGAAAAACTGTTTTTT. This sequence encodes CASSSWTGRLGNEKLFF.

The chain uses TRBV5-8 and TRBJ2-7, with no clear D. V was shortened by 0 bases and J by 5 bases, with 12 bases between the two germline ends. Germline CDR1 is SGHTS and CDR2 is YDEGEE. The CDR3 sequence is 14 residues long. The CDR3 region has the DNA TGTGCCAGCAGCTTGGCCCGGGCTTCCGACGAGCAGTACTTC. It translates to CASSLARASDEQYF.

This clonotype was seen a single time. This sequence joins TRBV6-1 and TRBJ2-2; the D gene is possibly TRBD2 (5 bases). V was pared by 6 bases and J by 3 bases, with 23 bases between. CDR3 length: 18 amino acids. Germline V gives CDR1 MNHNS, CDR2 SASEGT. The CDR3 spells CASSKEGSATRDTGELFF. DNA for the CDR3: TGTGCCAGCAGCAAAGAAGGGAGCGCCACGCGGGACACCGGGGAGCTGTTTTTT.

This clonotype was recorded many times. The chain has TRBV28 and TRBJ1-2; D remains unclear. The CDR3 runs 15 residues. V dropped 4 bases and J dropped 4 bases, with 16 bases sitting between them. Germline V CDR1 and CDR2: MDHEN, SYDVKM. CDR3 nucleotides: TGTGCCAGCAGTTCCCCGGTCCAGTTCCTCTATGGCTACACCTTC. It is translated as CASSSPVQFLYGYTF.